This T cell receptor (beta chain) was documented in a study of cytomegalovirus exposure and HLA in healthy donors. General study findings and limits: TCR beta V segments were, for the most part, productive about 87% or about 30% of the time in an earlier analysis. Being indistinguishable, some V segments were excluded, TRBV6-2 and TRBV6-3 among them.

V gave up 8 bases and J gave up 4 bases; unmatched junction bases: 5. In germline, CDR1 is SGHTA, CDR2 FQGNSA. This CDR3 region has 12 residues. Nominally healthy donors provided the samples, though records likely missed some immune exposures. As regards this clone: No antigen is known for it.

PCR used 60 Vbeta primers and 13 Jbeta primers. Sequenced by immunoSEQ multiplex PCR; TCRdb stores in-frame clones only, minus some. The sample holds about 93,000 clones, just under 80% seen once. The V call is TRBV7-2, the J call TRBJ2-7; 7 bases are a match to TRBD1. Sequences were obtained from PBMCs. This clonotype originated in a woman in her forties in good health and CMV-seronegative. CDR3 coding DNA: TGTGCCAGCTCCGGGACAGATTACGAGCAGTACTTC. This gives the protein CASSGTDYEQYF.